A selection of T cell receptor beta chains follows, all from one sample in a study of T cell responses to AZD1222 COVID-19 vaccine. Clones were sequenced by immunoSEQ multiplex PCR, and TCRdb holds only the in-frame ones, with some missing. The sample lists approximately 99,000 clones; approximately 90% were seen once. This sample comprised peripheral blood, obtained 28 days after the second AZD1222 dose. These receptors were taken from an adult who received the AZD1222 COVID-19 vaccine. CDR3s include the opening cysteine and the closing phenylalanine or tryptophan. A D gene is named only where the DNA matches it firmly. The size entry is marked missing in some rows and otherwise reads once, few, many or a size class.

clone_size d_call j_call v_call cdr3_nt cdr3_aa
. TRBD1 TRBJ1-2 TRBV5-1 TGCGCCAGCAGCTCGTCTGGGACAGGGACTTATGGCTACACCTTC CASSSSGTGTYGYTF
. . TRBJ1-1 TRBV18 TGTGCCAGCTCACCCGACAGGATTGAAGCTTTCTTT CASSPDRIEAFF
. . TRBJ2-6 TRBV5-8 TGTGCCAGCAGCTTGTTTTTCGGGGAAGCTGGGGCCAACGTCCTGACTTTC CASSLFFGEAGANVLTF
. . TRBJ2-5 TRBV19 TGTGCCAGTAGTATAGGAGGGGTCGAGACCCAGTACTTC CASSIGGVETQYF
. TRBD2 TRBJ2-7 TRBV7-9 TGTGCCAGCAGCTTAGGGCAGCGGGGGGGACTCGAGCAGTACTTC CASSLGQRGGLEQYF
. . TRBJ1-4 TRBV9 TGTGCCAGCAGAGCTTACAGGTCCCTTGGGTCGGAAAAACTGTTTTTT CASRAYRSLGSEKLFF
. . TRBJ1-6 TRBV7-6 TGTGCCAGCAGCTTCTCCAGTCACAATTCACCCCTCCACTTT CASSFSSHNSPLHF
few . TRBJ2-5 TRBV7-9 TGTGCCAGCAGCTTAGTCGGTCCGGAAGAGACCCAGTACTTC CASSLVGPEETQYF
. . TRBJ2-1 TRBV28 TGTGCCTCTGTGGTGGGAGGGGGCATAAACAATGAGCAGTTCTTC CASVVGGGINNEQFF
. TRBD1 TRBJ1-5 TRBV28 TGTGCCAGCAGTGGGCGACAGGGGCCCGTTCAGCCCCAGCATTTT CASSGRQGPVQPQHF
. . TRBJ2-2 TRBV27 TGTGCCAGCACCCTCTCCAGGGGGAACACCGGGGAGCTGTTTTTT CASTLSRGNTGELFF
. . TRBJ2-2 TRBV28 TGTGCCAGCAGCCGACCCAAGGGAGCGGTCACCGGGGAGCTGTTTTTT CASSRPKGAVTGELFF
. TRBD2 TRBJ2-3 TRBV12-5 TGTGCTAGTGGTCCTGGGACTAGCTCTGGCACAGATACGCAGTATTTT CASGPGTSSGTDTQYF
. . TRBJ2-7 TRBV9 TGTGCCAGCAGCGTAGAGGCAGGGCGCGAGCAGTACTTC CASSVEAGREQYF
. TRBD1 TRBJ2-2 TRBV5-4 TGTGCCAGCAGCCCCGACAGGGGCCCCGGGGAGCTGTTTTTT CASSPDRGPGELFF
. . TRBJ2-7 TRBV28 TGTGCCAGCAGGGGATACGAGCAGTACTTC CASRGYEQYF
once . TRBJ1-5 TRBV6-6 TGTGCCAGCAGGCCCGGGCAGGGAGGAGGACAGCCCCAGCATTTT CASRPGQGGGQPQHF
. . TRBJ1-3 TRBV24-1 TGTGCCACCATTAAACCGCTCCAGGGACCTGGAAACACCATATATTTT CATIKPLQGPGNTIYF
. . TRBJ1-1 TRBV6-2/TRBV6-3 TGTGCCAGCAGTTTTAGGCCACAATCCACCAAGAACACTGAAGCTTTCTTT CASSFRPQSTKNTEAFF
. TRBD1 TRBJ1-2 TRBV28 TGTGCCAGCAGATCCGGACAGGGTCGTAATTATGGCTACACCTTC CASRSGQGRNYGYTF
. TRBD2 TRBJ2-2 TRBV6-2/TRBV6-3 TGTGCCAGCAGCCGGACTAGCACCGGGGAGCTGTTTTTT CASSRTSTGELFF
. TRBD1 TRBJ1-5 TRBV6-5 TGTGCCAGCAGTCTTGGACAGGGGACTTATCAGCCCCAGCATTTT CASSLGQGTYQPQHF
. . TRBJ1-2 TRBV14 TGTGCCAGCAGCCTCCCCCTGGGCGTTGGCTACACCTTC CASSLPLGVGYTF
. TRBD2 TRBJ2-1 TRBV27 TGTGCCAGCAGCCGAGTCTTCCCTAAGAAGCGGGAGAGAGATGAGCAGTTCTTC CASSRVFPKKRERDEQFF
. . TRBJ1-3 TRBV2 TGTGCCAGCAGTGGTTGGAACGACAAGGGGACCCCTGACCGCGGTTTTCACTCTGGAAACACCATATATTTT CASSGWNDKGTPDRGFHSGNTIYF
. . TRBJ1-1 TRBV5-3 TGTGCCACCCCGAGGGGGGCTGAAGCTTTCTTT CATPRGAEAFF
once . TRBJ2-1 TRBV6-2/TRBV6-3 TGTGCCAGCAGTTACGTTCAGGGGGGGTTCAATGATGAGCAGTTCTTC CASSYVQGGFNDEQFF
. TRBD2 TRBJ2-5 TRBV7-2 TGTGCCAGCAGCTTATGGCTAGCGGGAGGGGAGACCCAGTACTTC CASSLWLAGGETQYF
. . TRBJ2-7 TRBV11-3 TGTGCCAGCAGCTTGTTCCGGGACATCTCCTACGAGCAGTACTTC CASSLFRDISYEQYF
once . TRBJ2-3 TRBV5-1 TGCGCCAGCAGCTTGGCCAGGGGTCTATTCACAGATACGCAGTATTTT CASSLARGLFTDTQYF
few . TRBJ1-2 TRBV7-2 TGTGCCAGCAGCTCAGGAAGCCAGGGACTTGGGGGCTACACCTTC CASSSGSQGLGGYTF
once TRBD2 TRBJ2-1 TRBV5-1 TGCGCCAGCAGCAGCGACGGGAGGGCCCACAATGAGCAGTTCTTC CASSSDGRAHNEQFF
. TRBD1 TRBJ1-2 TRBV6-5 TGTGCCAGCAGGGACCGACAGGGAACGGTTGGCTACACCTTC CASRDRQGTVGYTF
. TRBD1 TRBJ2-7 TRBV18 TGTGCCAGCTCACCAGCGGGACAGGGCTCCTACGAGCAGTACTTC CASSPAGQGSYEQYF
. TRBD1 TRBJ1-2 TRBV2 TGTGCCAGCAGTGAATCCGGGACAGCTAACTATGGCTACACCTTC CASSESGTANYGYTF
. . TRBJ1-5 TRBV10-3 TGTGCCATCAGTGAGGGTAATCAGCCCCAGCATTTT CAISEGNQPQHF
once . TRBJ2-2 TRBV12-5 TGTGCTAGTGGTTTGGGATCTCTCAGCGGGGAGCTGTTTTTT CASGLGSLSGELFF
. . TRBJ2-7 TRBV12-3/TRBV12-4 TGTGCCAGCAGTTTCGGGGTGCGGGAGCAGTACTTC CASSFGVREQYF
. TRBD1 TRBJ2-3 TRBV13 TGTGCCAGCAGCTTAGCCCCGGGGACAGTGATAGCAGATACGCAGTATTTT CASSLAPGTVIADTQYF
. TRBD2 TRBJ2-3 TRBV5-1 TGCGCCAGCAGTTTGGGGACTAGTACAGATACGCAGTATTTT CASSLGTSTDTQYF
. . TRBJ2-7 TRBV27 TGTGCCAGCAGTTTAGTACGGGAGTCGTCGGGCGAGCAGTACTTC CASSLVRESSGEQYF
. . TRBJ2-3 TRBV5-1 TGCGCCAGCCTAGACAGCACAGATACGCAGTATTTT CASLDSTDTQYF
. . TRBJ1-4 TRBV6-5 TGTGCCAGCAGTTACCTGGCCGGAACCAGTGAAAAACTGTTTTTT CASSYLAGTSEKLFF
. TRBD1 TRBJ1-5 TRBV19 TGTGCCAGTAGGACAGGGGGGAGCAATCAGCCCCAGCATTTT CASRTGGSNQPQHF
. . TRBJ1-1 TRBV6-5 TGTGCCAGCACCCCGGGAGGGACTCCGAACACTGAAGCTTTCTTT CASTPGGTPNTEAFF
. TRBD2 TRBJ2-5 TRBV6-1 TGTGCCAGCAGTGAGCAGCTAGCGGGAGGGGGGGGGACCCAGTACTTC CASSEQLAGGGGTQYF
. . TRBJ1-1 TRBV25-1 TGTGCCAGCAGCCCCGGGTTGGGGGGGACTGAAGCTTTCTTT CASSPGLGGTEAFF
. . TRBJ1-6 TRBV2 TGTGCCAGCAAGAGGGCCCTATACTCACCCCTCCACTTT CASKRALYSPLHF
. . TRBJ2-3 TRBV9 TGTGCCAGCAGCGTAGGAGGCGGGGGCACAGATACGCAGTATTTT CASSVGGGGTDTQYF
. . TRBJ2-2 TRBV28 TGTGCCAGCAAGGCAACGAACACCGGGGAGCTGTTTTTT CASKATNTGELFF
. . TRBJ2-1 TRBV14 TGTGCCAGCAGCGTAGCCGTCCGGCAGTACAATGAGCAGTTCTTC CASSVAVRQYNEQFF
few . TRBJ1-5 TRBV3-1/TRBV3-2 TGTGCCAGCAGCCGCGGACATGGCAATCAGCCCCAGCATTTT CASSRGHGNQPQHF
once . TRBJ2-7 TRBV6-4 TGTGCCAGCAGCCAGGAGGATTACAGCTACGAGCAGTACTTC CASSQEDYSYEQYF